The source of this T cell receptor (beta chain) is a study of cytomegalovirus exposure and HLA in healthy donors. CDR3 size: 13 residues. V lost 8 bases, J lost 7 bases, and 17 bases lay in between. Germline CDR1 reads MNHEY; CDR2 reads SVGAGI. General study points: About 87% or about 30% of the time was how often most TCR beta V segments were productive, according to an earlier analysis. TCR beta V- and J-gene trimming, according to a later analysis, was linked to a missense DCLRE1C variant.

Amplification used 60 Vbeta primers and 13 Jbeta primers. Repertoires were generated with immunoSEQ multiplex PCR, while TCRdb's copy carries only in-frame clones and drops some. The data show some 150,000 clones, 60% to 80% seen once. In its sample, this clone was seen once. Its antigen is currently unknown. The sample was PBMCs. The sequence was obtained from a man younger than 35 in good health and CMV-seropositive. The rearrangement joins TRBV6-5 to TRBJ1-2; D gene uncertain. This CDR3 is CASRPREVSGYTF. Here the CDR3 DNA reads TGTGCCAGCCGCCCCCGGGAGGTTTCTGGCTACACCTTC.